Given below is one TCR beta chain in context. This entry belongs to a study of blood T cell repertoires in COVID-19. About the research overall: Some COVID-19 samples were acute and others convalescent; all came from the United States, Italy and Spain. PBMCs, B-cell-depleted T cells, or T cells provided the cDNA or gDNA that made up the material.

Original processing notes: The assay estimated nucleated cells by amplifying reference gene primers. Sequencing used immunoSEQ multiplex PCR; TCRdb keeps in-frame clones, though not all of them. That table supplies the V and J calls and clone size; D and trimming were determined from the DNA. This sample has about 190,000 clones; more than 75% occur once, and the top ten carry approximately 5.6%. The CDR3 covers 16 residues. Germline CDR1 SGHVS, CDR2 FQNEAQ. V dropped 4 bases and J dropped 5 bases, with 17 bases sitting between them. The sequence was collected from a man aged 40-49 years with active or convalescent COVID-19. The sequenced sample was peripheral blood. This chain connects TRBV7-8 to TRBJ1-4; D may be TRBD1 (5 bases). The CDR3 DNA is TGTGCCAGCAGCTCCCCGACAGCCAACAAGAATGAAAAACTGTTTTTT. As protein: CASSSPTANKNEKLFF.